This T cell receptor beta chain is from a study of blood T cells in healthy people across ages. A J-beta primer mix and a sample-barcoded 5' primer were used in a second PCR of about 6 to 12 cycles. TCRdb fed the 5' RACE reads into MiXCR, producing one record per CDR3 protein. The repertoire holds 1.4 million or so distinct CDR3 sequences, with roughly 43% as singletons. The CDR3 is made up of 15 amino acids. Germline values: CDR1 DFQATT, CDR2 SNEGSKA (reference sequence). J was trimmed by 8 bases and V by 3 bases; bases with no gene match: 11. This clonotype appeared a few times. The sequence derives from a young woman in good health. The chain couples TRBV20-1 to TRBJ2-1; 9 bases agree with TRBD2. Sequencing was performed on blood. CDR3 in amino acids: CSASDRREGRDEQFF. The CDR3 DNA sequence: TGCAGTGCTAGCGATAGGCGGGAGGGCCGGGATGAGCAGTTCTTC.